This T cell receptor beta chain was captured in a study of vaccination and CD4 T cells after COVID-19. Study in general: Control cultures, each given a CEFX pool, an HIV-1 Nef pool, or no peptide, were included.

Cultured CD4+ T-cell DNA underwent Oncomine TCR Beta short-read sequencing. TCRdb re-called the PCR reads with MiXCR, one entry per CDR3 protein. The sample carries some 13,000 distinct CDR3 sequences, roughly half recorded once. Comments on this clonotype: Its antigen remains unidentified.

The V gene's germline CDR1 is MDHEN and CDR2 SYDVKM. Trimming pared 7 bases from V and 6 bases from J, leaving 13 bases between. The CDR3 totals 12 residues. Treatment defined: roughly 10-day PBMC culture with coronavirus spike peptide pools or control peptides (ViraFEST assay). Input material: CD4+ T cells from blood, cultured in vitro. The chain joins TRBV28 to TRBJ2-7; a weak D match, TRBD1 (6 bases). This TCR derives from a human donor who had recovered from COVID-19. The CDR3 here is CASTTGWREQYF. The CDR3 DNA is TGTGCCAGCACAACAGGGTGGCGCGAGCAGTACTTC.